This T cell receptor beta chain was captured by sequencing in a study of T-cell memory formation after mild COVID-19. Study background: TCR clusters showed largely donor specificity. Study findings and constraints: Second-wave clones reaching peak frequency on day 37 lacked confirmed SARS-CoV-2 specificity. Shrinking CD4+ clones resided mostly in CM and EM, and CD8+ ones in EMRA.

The V gene's germline CDR1 is MGHRA and CDR2 YSYEKL. Trimming removed 4 bases at V and 11 bases at J, with 21 bases between. The CDR3 spans 15 residues. Turning to this clonotype: Its antigen is not known.

TCR alpha and TCR beta cDNA libraries with sample barcodes and UMIs came from 5'RACE using constant-segment primers. MiXCR, applied by TCRdb to the 5' RACE reads, yields one record per CDR3 protein. The sample has fewer than 700,000 distinct CDR3 sequences, approximately 18% seen once. This sequence originates from an adult woman who had mild COVID-19 (a few samples of this study predate the infection). Cell type and time point are not known. Specimen: PBMCs or a T cell subset sorted from them (not recorded which). The chain couples TRBV4-1 to TRBJ1-5; the D is unclear. The CDR3 here is CASSLEGAGLTAQHF. CDR3 DNA: TGCGCCAGCAGCCTCGAGGGCGCAGGACTAACAGCCCAGCATTTT.